The table lists the clone carrying this T cell receptor beta chain with a few counts. The antigen is unknown. This sample was taken from a study of early T cells in non-severe SARS-CoV-2 infection. Study summary: Chains were not paired, and sequencing was done on bulk RNA from unsorted whole blood.

There are 17 residues in the CDR3. The V gene lost 3 bases and the J gene lost 0 bases, with 14 bases spanning the gap. cDNA molecules, individually, were tagged with unique molecular identifiers. Each CDR3 protein is one row after TCRdb ran MiXCR on the 5' RACE reads. Here the sample spans 65,000 to 85,000 distinct CDR3 sequences, more than 9% being singletons. Broader study findings: Anti-spike CD8 responses were favored in VDJdb matching, and private and CD4 specificities were missed.

The rearrangement joins TRBV12-3 or TRBV12-4 to TRBJ2-2, with D hard to call. This sequence originates from an adult who was a healthcare worker with PCR-confirmed SARS-CoV-2 infection or an uninfected control (not recorded which). Material for sequencing was whole blood. The CDR3 protein is CASSFYPGIANTGELFF. The DNA for the CDR3 is TGTGCCAGCAGTTTTTATCCAGGAATCGCGAACACCGGGGAGCTGTTTTTT.